This TCR beta chain is from a study of cytomegalovirus exposure and HLA in healthy donors. With 3 bases clipped from V and 4 bases from J, the junction kept 1 base outside the gene matches. CDR1 is MDHEN, CDR2 SYDVKM, per germline. This CDR3 has 15 residues. The PCR ran on 60 Vbeta and 13 Jbeta primers. Data came from immunoSEQ multiplex PCR; TCRdb stores just in-frame clones and leaves some out. The sample gives about 180,000 clones, roughly 87% of which show up once; less than 0.65% is in the top ten. The chain is built from TRBV28 and TRBJ2-2; 11 bases align to TRBD1. Sample: PBMCs. This TCR was recovered from a woman aged 50 to 60 in good health and CMV-seronegative. The CDR3 nucleotides read TGTGCCAGCAGTTTCGGGACAGGGGGCACCGGGGAGCTGTTTTTT. It is translated as CASSFGTGGTGELFF.